Sequencing of this TCR beta chain was carried out in a study of T cell responses to AZD1222 COVID-19 vaccine. Study-level results: At baseline, seropositivity was found in only a handful of AZD1222 recipients. White British ancestry dominated among donors, who included more females, and clonal diversity was possibly underestimated. Reportedly, nearly half of unique spike TCRs recognized epitopes outside B.1.351/B.1.1.7 mutations.

In the case of this clone: The antigen is unknown.

The ends were cut back, 1 base at V and 8 bases at J, with 12 bases in the middle. CDR1 is SGHRS and CDR2 is YFSETQ in the germline V gene. The CDR3 is 13 amino acids. Some clones are missing from TCRdb's copy, which holds only in-frame ones; the method was immunoSEQ multiplex PCR. The table shows some 140,000 clones, with about 92% occurring only once. Sequencing used peripheral blood, obtained on day 0 of AZD1222 vaccination. V and J are TRBV5-1 and TRBJ1-1, with D possibly matching TRBD1 (6 bases). The sequence derives from an adult in good health. DNA for the CDR3: TGCGCCAGCAGCTTGCAGGGGTTCCAGGAAGCTTTCTTT. It yields the protein CASSLQGFQEAFF.